Below are 23 T cell receptor beta chains sequenced from a single sample in a study of CD8+ T cells in alopecia areata (dated by TCRdb to between 2017 and 2018). Receptor libraries were prepared by the immunoSEQ multiplex PCR assay. RNA was extracted from all samples and reverse transcribed into cDNA as template for TCR sequencing. TCRdb provides this immuneACCESS table in a form limited to in-frame rearrangements. Some clones are lacking; in checked studies, under half of them reflect an unresolved V gene, and why the rest are absent is not known. The sample table holds 250,000 or so clones, of which roughly two thirds were seen once. The top ten clones comprise about 1.3% of the sample. Reading the label with the study, this specimen's time point is: baseline before oral tofacitinib. This sample comprised CD4+ T cells sorted from blood, obtained at week 0. The source is a human donor with alopecia areata.

On this clone: Sequence at one end of the junction differs from germline and may be a read error. The chain is built from TRBV29-1 and TRBJ1-2; TRBD1 is a possible D gene (5 bases). This CDR3 is built from 12 residues. CDR1 and CDR2 from the germline V gene are SQVTM and ANQGSEA. The CDR3 reads CSVDGWGNGYTF. The CDR3 DNA follows: TGCAGTGTTGATGGATGGGGGAATGGCTACACCTTC.

For the CDR3, the DNA is TGTGCCTGGAGTCAGAACAGGCCTAACTATGGCTACACCTTC. Residues: CAWSQNRPNYGYTF. This rearrangement joins TRBV30 to TRBJ1-2; the D gene is possibly TRBD1 (5 bases). The CDR3 has 14 amino acids. V was trimmed by 2 bases and J by 0 bases, leaving 10 bases between them. Germline V lookup: CDR1 GTSNPN, CDR2 SVGIG (reference sequence). Drawing the rest from reference TRBV30 and TRBJ1-2, the complete variable domain is SQTIHQWPATLVQPVGSPLSLECTVEGTSNPNLYWYRQAAGRGLQLLFYSVGIGQISSEVPQNLSASRPQDRQFILSSKKLLLSDSGFYLCAWSQNRPNYGYTFGSGTRLTVV.

The chain is built from TRBV30 and TRBJ1-5; D perhaps matches TRBD1 (6 bases). V was cut by 4 bases and J by 2 bases, with 12 bases left in between. The CDR3 has 14 residues. Germline loops: CDR1 GTSNPN, CDR2 SVGIG (reference sequence). DNA of the CDR3: TGTGCCTGGACGAACTCAGGGGGCAATCAGCCCCAGCATTTT. Translated, it gives CAWTNSGGNQPQHF. Supplemented by reference TRBV30 and TRBJ1-5, the full variable domain reads SQTIHQWPATLVQPVGSPLSLECTVEGTSNPNLYWYRQAAGRGLQLLFYSVGIGQISSEVPQNLSASRPQDRQFILSSKKLLLSDSGFYLCAWTNSGGNQPQHFGDGTRLSIL.

This clone was observed a single time. This chain joins TRBV29-1 and TRBJ2-3, with D hard to call. The germline V and J ends were trimmed by 6 bases and 3 bases, with 13 bases remaining between them. This CDR3 is 13 amino acids long. The germline V gene has CDR1 SQVTM and CDR2 ANQGSEA. The chain's CDR3 is CSVVRLGTDTQYF. CDR3 in DNA: TGCAGCGTCGTACGGTTGGGGACAGATACGCAGTATTTT.

The gene calls are TRBV29-1 and TRBJ2-5; TRBD1 is a possible D gene (6 bases). The germline V gene has CDR1 SQVTM and CDR2 ANQGSEA. Deletions cut 6 bases from V and 5 bases from J, with 16 bases between. The CDR3 sequence is 13 residues long. CDR3 in amino acids: CSVLTGYRETQYF. The CDR3 DNA follows: TGCAGCGTCCTGACAGGCTACCGGGAGACCCAGTACTTC. Full variable domain (rest looked up from reference TRBV29-1 and TRBJ2-5): SAVISQKPSRDICQRGTSLTIQCQVDSQVTMMFWYRQQPGQSLTLIATANQGSEATYESGFVIDKFPISRPNLTFSTLTVSNMSPEDSSIYLCSVLTGYRETQYFGPGTRLLVL.

V gene TRBV30 combines with J gene TRBJ2-1, with 10 positions matching TRBD2. This CDR3 is 16 amino acids long. The trim removed 1 base at V and 2 bases at J, leaving 5 bases unmatched. Germline CDR1 is GTSNPN and CDR2 is SVGIG (reference sequence). Here the CDR3 DNA reads TGTGCCTGGAGTGGATCCGGGACTAGCGCCTACAATGAGCAGTTCTTC. Amino acid sequence: CAWSGSGTSAYNEQFF.

In nucleotides, the CDR3 is TGTGCCTGGGAGTACAGGGGCTACACCTTC. Amino acid sequence: CAWEYRGYTF. V gene TRBV30 combines with J gene TRBJ1-2; D is perhaps TRBD1 (5 bases). Looked up from germline, CDR1 is GTSNPN and CDR2 is SVGIG (reference sequence). Trimming stripped 5 bases from V and 8 bases from J, with 9 bases between. This CDR3 region has 10 residues.

About this clone: Other DNA sequences in this specimen translate into the identical CDR3. This chain joins TRBV29-1 and TRBJ1-1; D is unresolved. The CDR3 is 10 amino acids. CDR1 and CDR2 (germline): SQVTM, ANQGSEA. Deletions cut 7 bases from V and 1 base from J, with 4 bases between. This CDR3 reads CSGGNTEAFF. For the CDR3, the DNA is TGCAGCGGAGGGAACACTGAAGCTTTCTTT. Full variable domain (missing parts from reference TRBV29-1 and TRBJ1-1): SAVISQKPSRDICQRGTSLTIQCQVDSQVTMMFWYRQQPGQSLTLIATANQGSEATYESGFVIDKFPISRPNLTFSTLTVSNMSPEDSSIYLCSGGNTEAFFGQGTRLTVV.

This clone has only a few counts. This sequence joins TRBV4-1 and TRBJ2-3; D is undetermined. The CDR3 length is 12 residues. CDR1 and CDR2 (germline): MGHRA, YSYEKL. Trimming cost V 3 bases and J 7 bases, with 8 bases left between them. CDR3 sequence reads: CASSQLGYTQYF. CDR3 nucleotides: TGCGCCAGCAGCCAGCTTGGGTATACGCAGTATTTT.

This chain links TRBV4-1 with TRBJ1-5, with 8 bases identical to TRBD1. With V trimmed by 4 bases and J by 7 bases, 9 bases remained unmatched. The CDR3 has 15 amino acids. Germline V gene data show CDR1 as MGHRA and CDR2 as YSYEKL. DNA of the CDR3: TGCGCCAGCAGCCGAAGATCGACAGGGGAACAGCCCCAGCATTTT. It is translated as CASSRRSTGEQPQHF.

The chain employs TRBV7-2 and TRBJ1-1; perhaps TRBD1 as D (5 bases). The V and J ends lost 0 bases and 10 bases respectively, with 15 bases between them. The CDR3 is made up of 14 amino acids. In germline, CDR1 is SGHTA, CDR2 FQGNSA. The CDR3 DNA is TGTGCCAGCAGCTTAGCGCTGGCAGGGCAACGAGCTTTCTTT. It specifies CASSLALAGQRAFF. The whole variable domain, remainder taken from reference TRBV7-2 and TRBJ1-1, is GAGVSQSPSNKVTEKGKDVELRCDPISGHTALYWYRQSLGQGLEFLIYFQGNSAPDKSGLPSDRFSAERTGGSVSTLTIQRTQQEDSAVYLCASSLALAGQRAFFGQGTRLTVV.

V is TRBV6-1 and J is TRBJ1-2, with TRBD1 matching 7 bases. The CDR3 runs 13 residues. CDR1 MNHNS and CDR2 SASEGT come from the germline V gene. The J segment lost 7 bases and the V segment lost 2 bases, leaving 4 bases of the junction unmatched. CDR3 sequence (DNA): TGTGCCAGCAGTGAAAACAGGGGACTTGGCTACACCTTC. Its protein is CASSENRGLGYTF.

This clone was picked up a small number of times. The chain has TRBV15 and TRBJ2-3; 8 bases are a match to TRBD1. V shed 4 bases, J shed 5 bases, and the junction held 5 bases outside the gene matches. This CDR3 comprises 14 residues. CDR1 and CDR2 from the germline V gene are LNHNV and YYDKDF (reference sequence). DNA of the CDR3: TGTGCCACCAGCACGACAGGGGCGGGAGATACGCAGTATTTT. This encodes CATSTTGAGDTQYF.

The chain joins TRBV10-3 to TRBJ2-7, with 9 bases lining up with TRBD1. V lost 7 bases to trimming and J lost 4 bases; unmatched junction nucleotides: 8. The CDR3 length is 14 residues. Germline values: CDR1 ENHRY, CDR2 SYGVKD. CDR3 in DNA: TGTGCCATCAAGCCGGGACAGGGCTTATACGAGCAGTACTTC. Protein sequence: CAIKPGQGLYEQYF.

The V gene is TRBV6-5, the J gene TRBJ2-7; the match to TRBD2 covers 12 bases. The ends lost 7 bases at V and 1 base at J; junction bases unmatched: 5. Germline CDR1 MNHEY, CDR2 SVGAGI. CDR3 length: 15 amino acids. The CDR3 coding sequence is TGTGCCAGCAAGCGGACTAGCGGGGATTCCTACGAGCAGTACTTC. Protein sequence: CASKRTSGDSYEQYF.

The rearrangement joins TRBV7-9 to TRBJ2-7; tentatively, D is TRBD1 or TRBD2 (5 bases each). V gave up 10 bases and J gave up 4 bases, with 14 bases separating them. This CDR3 comprises 12 residues. Per germline, CDR1 SEHNR and CDR2 FQNEAQ (reference sequence). The chain's CDR3 is CAIRRGTYEQYF. Here the CDR3 DNA reads TGTGCCATAAGACGGGGCACATACGAGCAGTACTTC. Complete variable domain (other parts from reference TRBV7-9 and TRBJ2-7): DTGVSQNPRHKITKRGQNVTFRCDPISEHNRLYWYRQTLGQGPEFLTYFQNEAQLEKSRLLSDRFSAERPKGSFSTLEIQRTEQGDSAMYLCAIRRGTYEQYFGPGTRLTVT.

A few counts support this clone. The chain uses TRBV29-1 and TRBJ2-2, with D possibly matching TRBD2 (5 bases). The germline CDR1 and CDR2 sequences are SQVTM and ANQGSEA. Trimming removed 5 bases from V and 5 bases from J, with 12 bases in between. The CDR3 has 13 amino acids. Here the CDR3 DNA reads TGCAGCGTTCCCCAGTCGGGGACCGGGGAGCTGTTTTTT. Amino acids: CSVPQSGTGELFF.

J is TRBJ2-3 and V is TRBV29-1; TRBD2 agrees at 10 bases. The CDR3 sequence is 15 residues long. V lost 7 bases and J lost 3; bases outside the gene matches: 10. The germline V gene has CDR1 SQVTM and CDR2 ANQGSEA. The CDR3 nucleotides are TGCAGCGCGTGGGTAGCGGGGGGCAGGACAGATACGCAGTATTTT. Amino acids: CSAWVAGGRTDTQYF.

The chain combines TRBV29-1 with TRBJ2-7; D not certain. Trimming left V 0 bases short and J 4 bases short, with 10 bases between. The germline V gene encodes CDR1 SQVTM and CDR2 ANQGSEA. This CDR3 spans 13 amino acids. The CDR3 DNA follows: TGCAGCGTTGAAGAGGGTAGTGTGTACGAGCAGTACTTC. It codes for CSVEEGSVYEQYF.

In this sample, this clone turned up once. Different DNA sequences within this sample yield the same CDR3. The rearrangement joins TRBV10-2 to TRBJ2-5; no definite D call. Germline-derived CDR1 and CDR2 are WSHSY and SAAADI. The length of the CDR3 is 11 residues. V gave up 2 bases and J gave up 4 bases, with 2 bases separating them. The CDR3 protein is CASSEVETQYF. CDR3 in DNA: TGCGCCAGCAGTGAGGTAGAGACCCAGTACTTC.

The rearrangement links TRBV19 to TRBJ2-2; tentatively, D is TRBD1 (6 bases). V lost 5 bases to trimming and J lost 0 bases, with 10 bases between them. The CDR3 covers 15 residues. Per germline, CDR1 LNHDA and CDR2 SQIVND (reference sequence). The CDR3 DNA is TGTGCCAGTAGTCTGACAGGACCGAACACCGGGGAGCTGTTTTTT. This translates into CASSLTGPNTGELFF.

V and J are TRBV5-1 and TRBJ1-2, with TRBD1 matching over 9 bases. The junction had 4 bases not matched to a gene; V was cut back by 4 bases and J by 6 bases. CDR3 length: 13 residues. Germline-derived CDR1 and CDR2 are SGHRS and YFSETQ. CDR3 in DNA: TGCGCCAGCAGCACAGGGGGCAAAGATGGCTACACCTTC. This translates into CASSTGGKDGYTF. Using reference TRBV5-1 and TRBJ1-2 for the parts outside the CDR3, the full variable domain is KAGVTQTPRYLIKTRGQQVTLSCSPISGHRSVSWYQQTPGQGLQFLFEYFSETQRNKGNFPGRFSGRQFSNSRSEMNVSTLELGDSALYLCASSTGGKDGYTFGSGTRLTVV.

This sequence joins TRBV2 and TRBJ2-5; 8 positions match TRBD1. The CDR3 contains 15 residues. With 6 bases clipped from V and 3 bases from J, the junction kept 9 bases outside the gene matches. From germline, CDR1 is SNHLY and CDR2 FYNNEI. CDR3 region: CASSDRTGKEETQYF. The DNA for the CDR3 is TGTGCCAGCAGCGACAGGACAGGGAAAGAAGAGACCCAGTACTTC.